The 19 T cell receptor beta chains below come from one sample, sequenced in a study of PD-1 blockade in classical Hodgkin lymphoma. Only in-frame clones appear in the TCRdb table, and some are missing; sequencing was by immunoSEQ multiplex PCR. The sample shows 20,000 to 25,000 clones, around 94% of them seen only once. Time point denoted: newly diagnosed, previously untreated cHL patient sample. The material sequenced was peripheral blood mononuclear cells (PBMCs). These receptors came from a human donor with classical Hodgkin lymphoma.

The chain carries TRBV18 and TRBJ2-7; D is uncertain. Germline assignment: CDR1 KGHSH and CDR2 LQKENI. CDR3 length: 14 residues. V gave up 2 bases and J gave up 2 bases, with 10 bases separating them. The CDR3 here is CASSPGVSPYEQYF. Written as DNA, the CDR3 is TGTGCCAGCTCACCAGGGGTCTCTCCCTACGAGCAGTACTTC.

In DNA, the CDR3 is TGCGCCAGCAGCCTCCAGGGACAGGGCAATTCACCCCTCCACTTT. This translates into CASSLQGQGNSPLHF. The V and J genes are TRBV4-1 and TRBJ1-6; 9 bases are a match to TRBD1. The germline V gene has CDR1 MGHRA and CDR2 YSYEKL. This CDR3 has 15 amino acids. With V trimmed by 4 bases and J by 7 bases, 5 bases remained unmatched.

The rearrangement links TRBV19 to TRBJ1-4; D gene unclear. The CDR3 is 14 amino acids. The V end lost 9 bases, the J end lost 7 bases, and 18 bases lay between the germline ends. In germline, CDR1 is LNHDA, CDR2 SQIVND (reference sequence). In DNA form, the CDR3 reads TGTGCCAGCAGCTTCGCGCAGGCGGGTGAAAAACTGTTTTTT. Translating it yields CASSFAQAGEKLFF. Together with reference TRBV19 and TRBJ1-4, the CDR3 gives the full variable domain: DGGITQSPKYLFRKEGQNVTLSCEQNLNHDAMYWYRQDPGQGLRLIYYSQIVNDFQKGDIAEGYSVSREKKESFPLTVTSAQKNPTAFYLCASSFAQAGEKLFFGSGTQLSVL.

This chain links TRBV6-1 with TRBJ1-2; D not certain. CDR1 MNHNS and CDR2 SASEGT come from the germline V gene. The CDR3 is made up of 13 amino acids. V dropped 6 bases and J dropped 2 bases, with 10 bases sitting between them. The CDR3 is CASSTDRNYGYTF. The CDR3 DNA sequence: TGTGCCAGCAGCACGGACCGGAACTATGGCTACACCTTC.

The chain uses TRBV27 and TRBJ2-5; TRBD1 matches at 7 bases. From germline, CDR1 is MNHEY and CDR2 SMNVEV (reference sequence). There are 15 residues in the CDR3. V trimming: 1 base; J trimming: 5 bases; junction bases outside the gene matches: 7. The CDR3 coding sequence is TGTGCCAGCAGTTTATTGTACACAGGGGCCGAGACCCAGTACTTC. Its translation is CASSLLYTGAETQYF.

This chain connects TRBV4-2 to TRBJ1-4; D gene uncertain. Germline loops: CDR1 LGHNA, CDR2 YNFKEQ. The CDR3 sequence is 13 residues long. Trimming pared 0 bases from V and 10 bases from J, leaving 9 bases between. The CDR3 DNA reads TGTGCCAGCAGCCAAGACCCGGGGAGAAAACTGTTTTTT. It is translated as CASSQDPGRKLFF.

The gene calls are TRBV5-1 and TRBJ1-2; the D gene is possibly TRBD1 (5 bases). The CDR3 has 12 residues. CDR1 and CDR2 from the germline V gene are SGHRS and YFSETQ. The V gene lost 1 base and the J gene lost 8 bases, with 9 bases spanning the gap. CDR3 DNA sequence: TGCGCCAGCAGCTTGCTCAGGGACGGCTACACCTTC. Its protein product is CASSLLRDGYTF.

The genes are TRBV30 and TRBJ1-1, with 8 bases fitting TRBD1. After removal of 0 bases from V and 0 bases from J, the junction contained 9 bases not matched to a gene. Germline V gene lookup returns CDR1 GTSNPN and CDR2 SVGIG (reference sequence). CDR3 length: 17 residues. The CDR3 loop is CAWSVDRTGKVNTEAFF. The CDR3 DNA is TGTGCCTGGAGTGTAGACCGGACAGGGAAAGTGAACACTGAAGCTTTCTTT.

This clone was seen once. V gene TRBV7-2 combines with J gene TRBJ2-5; maybe TRBD1 (5 bases). The CDR3 is 15 residues long. Trimming stripped 0 bases from V and 7 bases from J, with 15 bases between. Per germline, CDR1 SGHTA and CDR2 FQGNSA. CDR3 bases: TGTGCCAGCAGCTTAGCCCCAGGCCCAGGGTGGACCCAGTACTTC. It codes for CASSLAPGPGWTQYF.

J is TRBJ1-2 and V is TRBV7-9, with D uncertain. This CDR3 comprises 14 residues. Germline V gene sequence: CDR1 SEHNR, CDR2 FQNEAQ (reference sequence). Trimming removed 5 bases from V and 11 bases from J, with 21 bases in between. Written as DNA, the CDR3 is TGTGCCAGCAGCCCCGGTGGGCAGTCCCCCGGTTACACCTTC. This codes for CASSPGGQSPGYTF.

V gene TRBV4-3 combines with J gene TRBJ2-7; no firm D call. CDR1 and CDR2 from the germline V gene are LGHNA and YSLEER. V lost 4 bases and J lost 3, with 10 bases in between. This CDR3 has 13 amino acids. CDR3 in DNA: TGCGCCAGCAGCCCGGAATTGGGCTACGAGCAGTACTTC. As protein: CASSPELGYEQYF.

The chain carries TRBV6-6 and TRBJ2-1, with D perhaps matching TRBD1 (6 bases). The CDR3 consists of 11 residues. Looked up from germline, CDR1 is MNHNY and CDR2 is SVGAGI (reference sequence). Between the trimmed V and J ends, which lost 4 bases and 12 bases, there was a span of 10 bases. CDR3 sequence (DNA): TGTGCCAGCAGTTTTCGGGACACGCAGTTCTTC. This gives the protein CASSFRDTQFF.

CDR3: CANSGGLGETQYF. The CDR3 bases are TGTGCCAACTCGGGGGGCCTCGGAGAGACCCAGTACTTC. V is TRBV27 and J is TRBJ2-5; tentative D call: TRBD2 (7 bases). Trimming took 10 bases from V and 4 from J, leaving 16 bases between them. From germline, CDR1 is MNHEY and CDR2 SMNVEV (reference sequence). This CDR3 spans 13 amino acids.

V is TRBV6-1 and J is TRBJ1-3, with 9 bases lining up with TRBD1. Germline V gene lookup returns CDR1 MNHNS and CDR2 SASEGT. CDR3 length equals 15 residues. The V segment lost 5 bases and the J segment 3 bases; nucleotides outside the gene matches: 5. CDR3 sequence: CASSQQGAVGNTIYF. The DNA for the CDR3 is TGTGCCAGCAGTCAACAGGGGGCTGTTGGAAACACCATATATTTT.

The chain combines TRBV18 with TRBJ1-2, with a possible D match to TRBD1 (5 bases). There are 14 residues in the CDR3. Germline assignment: CDR1 KGHSH and CDR2 LQKENI. Trimming left V 4 bases short and J 8 bases short, with 17 bases between. This CDR3 reads CASSLLGASEGYTF. Here the CDR3 DNA reads TGTGCCAGCTCACTCCTTGGGGCTTCGGAGGGCTACACCTTC. The whole variable domain, filled in from reference TRBV18 and TRBJ1-2, reads NAGVMQNPRHLVRRRGQEARLRCSPMKGHSHVYWYRQLPEEGLKFMVYLQKENIIDESGMPKERFSAEFPKEGPSILRIQQVVRGDSAAYFCASSLLGASEGYTFGSGTRLTVV.

J is TRBJ1-5 and V is TRBV5-1; D is perhaps TRBD1 (5 bases). Trimming removed 4 bases at V and 6 bases at J, with 11 bases between. Germline-derived CDR1 and CDR2 are SGHRS and YFSETQ. This CDR3 comprises 13 residues. Written as DNA, the CDR3 is TGCGCCAGCAGCCCGGGACCTCTTCAGCCCCAGCATTTT. Amino acids: CASSPGPLQPQHF.

The chain is built from TRBV5-1 and TRBJ1-1; no clear D. V shed 4 bases and J shed 0 bases, with 10 bases lying between them. Germline V lookup: CDR1 SGHRS, CDR2 YFSETQ. This CDR3 is built from 14 residues. CDR3 sequence reads: CASSLGQMNTEAFF. The CDR3 DNA sequence: TGCGCCAGCAGCCTCGGGCAGATGAACACTGAAGCTTTCTTT. Full variable domain (remainder filled in from reference TRBV5-1 and TRBJ1-1): KAGVTQTPRYLIKTRGQQVTLSCSPISGHRSVSWYQQTPGQGLQFLFEYFSETQRNKGNFPGRFSGRQFSNSRSEMNVSTLELGDSALYLCASSLGQMNTEAFFGQGTRLTVV.

The chain links TRBV19 to TRBJ2-7, with 7 bases identical to TRBD2. The V segment lost 9 bases and the J segment 6 bases; nucleotides outside the gene matches: 5. Germline CDR1 reads LNHDA; CDR2 reads SQIVND (reference sequence). This CDR3 spans 11 amino acids. CDR3 protein: CASLGGGEQYF. The DNA of the CDR3 is TGTGCCAGCCTTGGGGGGGGCGAGCAGTACTTC.

The chain carries TRBV2 and TRBJ2-5; TRBD2 agrees at 9 bases. The ends lost 1 base at V and 0 bases at J; junction bases unmatched: 6. The CDR3 runs 17 residues. Germline lookup yields CDR1 SNHLY and CDR2 FYNNEI. DNA for the CDR3: TGTGCCAGCAGTGAAGACCCTAGCGGGGCTCACCAAGAGACCCAGTACTTC. Protein sequence: CASSEDPSGAHQETQYF.